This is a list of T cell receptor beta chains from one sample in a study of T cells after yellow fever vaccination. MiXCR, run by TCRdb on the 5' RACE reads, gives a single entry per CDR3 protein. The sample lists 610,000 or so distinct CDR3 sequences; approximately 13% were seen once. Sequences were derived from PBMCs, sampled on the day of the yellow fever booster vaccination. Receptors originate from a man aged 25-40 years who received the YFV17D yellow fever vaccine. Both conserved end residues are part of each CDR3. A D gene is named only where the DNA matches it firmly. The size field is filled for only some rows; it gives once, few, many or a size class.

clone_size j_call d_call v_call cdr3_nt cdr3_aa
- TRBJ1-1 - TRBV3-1 TGTGCCAGCAGCCCCCAGGTCGTCGTGAACACTGAAGCTTTCTTT CASSPQVVVNTEAFF
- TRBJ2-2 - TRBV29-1 TGCAGCGTTAAAGAAGAGCGGCTCACCGGGGAGCTGTTTTTT CSVKEERLTGELFF
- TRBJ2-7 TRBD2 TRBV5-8 TGTGCCACCGGGGGGCTCGGGACTAGCGGAACCTACGAGCAGTACTTC CATGGLGTSGTYEQYF
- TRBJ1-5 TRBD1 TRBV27 TGTGCCAGCAGCGACAGGGACGGTCAGCCCCAGCATTTT CASSDRDGQPQHF
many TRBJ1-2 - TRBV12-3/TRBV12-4 TGTGCCAGCAGCCCCCTTCAGAACCCCTGGTATGGCTACACCTTC CASSPLQNPWYGYTF
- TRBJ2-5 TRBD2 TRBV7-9 TGTGCCAGCAGCCCCAAGGTGCGGGGGATACAAGAGACCCAGTACTTC CASSPKVRGIQETQYF
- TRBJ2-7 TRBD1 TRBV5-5 TGTGCCAGCAGCTTGGGGGTGGACAGGGGAAGATACGAGCAGTACTTC CASSLGVDRGRYEQYF
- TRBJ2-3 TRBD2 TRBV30 TGTGCCTGGAGTCGGGAGGGCCTTGGAGATACGCAGTATTTT CAWSREGLGDTQYF
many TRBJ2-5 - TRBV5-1 TGCGCCAGCAGCTTGGGGCCAACCGAGGAGACCCAGTACTTC CASSLGPTEETQYF
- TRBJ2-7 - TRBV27 TGTGCCAGCGGACAACAGGGTCCCTACGAGCAGTACTTC CASGQQGPYEQYF
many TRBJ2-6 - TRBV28 TGTGCCAGCAGGCTCCCCGGGGCCAACGTCCTGACTTTC CASRLPGANVLTF
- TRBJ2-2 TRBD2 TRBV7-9 TGTGCCAGCCAGGGACTAGCCGGCACCGGGGAGCTGTTTTTT CASQGLAGTGELFF
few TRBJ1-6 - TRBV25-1 TGTGCCTCTCAGAAGGGGGTAGGGGATAATTCACCCCTCCACTTT CASQKGVGDNSPLHF
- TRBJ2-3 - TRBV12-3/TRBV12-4 TGTGCCAGCACCTTAGGGGGAGCAGATACGCAGTATTTT CASTLGGADTQYF
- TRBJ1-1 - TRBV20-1 TGCAGTGCTAAGGCAGGCTACACTGAAGCTTTCTTT CSAKAGYTEAFF
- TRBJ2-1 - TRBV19 TGTGCCAGTAGTATAAGGGAAGGGGAGCAGTTCTTC CASSIREGEQFF
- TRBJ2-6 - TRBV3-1 TGTGCCAGCAGCCAGCCGGTCCCTGGGGCCAACGTCCTGACTTTC CASSQPVPGANVLTF
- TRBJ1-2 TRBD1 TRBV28 TGTGCCAGCAGCCTCCCCGGACAGGGGTACTATGGCTACACCTTC CASSLPGQGYYGYTF
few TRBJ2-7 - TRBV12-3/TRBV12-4 TGTGCCAGCAGTGGACTCACGAGGGAGCAGTACTTC CASSGLTREQYF
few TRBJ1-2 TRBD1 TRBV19 TGTGCCAGTACCCCCAGGGGGCGGTACGGCTACACCTTC CASTPRGRYGYTF
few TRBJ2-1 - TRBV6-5 TGTGCCAGCAGTTTTCGGGGGTCGGTACGCAATGAGCAGTTCTTC CASSFRGSVRNEQFF
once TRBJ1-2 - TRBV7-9 TGTGCCAGCAGCTTAGTAGGGGGGCCTAACTATGGCTACACCTTC CASSLVGGPNYGYTF
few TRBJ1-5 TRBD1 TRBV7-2 TGTGCCAGCAGCCGAACAGGGGGCGGTCAGCCCCAGCATTTT CASSRTGGGQPQHF
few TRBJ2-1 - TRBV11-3 TGTGCCAGCAGCTTACCTGGCGATGAGCAGTTCTTC CASSLPGDEQFF
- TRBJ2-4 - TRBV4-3 TGCGCCAGCAGCCAAGACAGGCGGTCGGACATTCAGTACTTC CASSQDRRSDIQYF
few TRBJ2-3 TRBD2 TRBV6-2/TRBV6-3 TGTGCCAGCTCCCCGGGACTAGCGATTGATACGCAGTATTTT CASSPGLAIDTQYF
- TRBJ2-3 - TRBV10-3 TGTGCCATCAGCTTCCAGGGTCTCACAGATACGCAGTATTTT CAISFQGLTDTQYF
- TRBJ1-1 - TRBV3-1 TGTGCCAGCAGCCGCGGGGCGAACACTGAAGATTTCTTT CASSRGANTEDFF
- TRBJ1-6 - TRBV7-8 TGTGCCAGCAGCTTATCCACCTCTGGTTCACCCCTCCACTTT CASSLSTSGSPLHF
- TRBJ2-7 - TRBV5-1 TGCGCCAGCAGCAGAGGCGACATTAGTCTCTACGAGCAGTACTTC CASSRGDISLYEQYF
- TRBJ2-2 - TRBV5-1 TGCGCCTGCCAGGGAGCTGCCGGGGAGCTGTTTTTT CACQGAAGELFF
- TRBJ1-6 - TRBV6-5 TGTGCCAGCAGTTACTCGACCGAGCCCCAATATAATTCACCCCTCCACTTT CASSYSTEPQYNSPLHF
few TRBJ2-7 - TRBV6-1 TGTGCCAGCAGGGGGGAAGTCTCCTACGAGCAGTACTTC CASRGEVSYEQYF
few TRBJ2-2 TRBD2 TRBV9 TGTGCCAGCAGCGTACACCCTAGCGGGGGCGGCACCGGGGAGCTGTTTTTT CASSVHPSGGGTGELFF
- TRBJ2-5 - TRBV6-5 TGTGCCAGCGGGCGGTTGGGAGAGACCCAGTACTTC CASGRLGETQYF
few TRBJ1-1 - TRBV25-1 TGTGCCAGCAGTGACTTTGGTTCCATTGAAGCTTTCTTT CASSDFGSIEAFF
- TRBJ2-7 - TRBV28 TGTGCCAGCAGGATAGGCTACGAGCAGTACTTC CASRIGYEQYF
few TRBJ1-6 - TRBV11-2 TGTGCCAGCATCAAAGGACTTGGTGCCCCCAATTCACCCCTCCACTTT CASIKGLGAPNSPLHF
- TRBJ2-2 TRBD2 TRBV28 TGTGCCAGCAGTTTCCAAGCGGGAGGGATCCGAAACACCGGGGAGCTGTTTTTT CASSFQAGGIRNTGELFF
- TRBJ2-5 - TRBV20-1 TGCAGTGCTAGTCGGACGGGGCCTCGGGAGACCCAGTACTTC CSASRTGPRETQYF
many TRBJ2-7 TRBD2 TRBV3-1 TGTGCCAGCAGCCGAGGACTAGCGGGAGTCTACGAGCAGTACTTC CASSRGLAGVYEQYF
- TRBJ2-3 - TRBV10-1 TGCGCCAGCAGTGTTGCGGACCCCCGCACAGATACGCAGTATTTT CASSVADPRTDTQYF
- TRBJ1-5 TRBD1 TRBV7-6 TGTGCCAGCAGCCAGATGGACAGGGGCTATAGCAATCAGCCCCAGCATTTT CASSQMDRGYSNQPQHF
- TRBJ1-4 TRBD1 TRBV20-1 TGCAGTGCTAGAGAGGACAGGGACTATGAAAAACTGTTTTTT CSAREDRDYEKLFF
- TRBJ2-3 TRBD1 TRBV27 TGTGCCAGCAGTTTCGACAGGGGTGGCACAGATACGCAGTATTTT CASSFDRGGTDTQYF
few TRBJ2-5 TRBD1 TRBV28 TGTGCCAGCAGCACAGGGGCCGAGACCCAGTACTTC CASSTGAETQYF